This T cell receptor beta chain was sequenced in a study of blood T cell repertoires in COVID-19 (dated by TCRdb to about 2020). About the full investigation: Collaborator samples came from the United States, Italy and Spain and covered acute and convalescent phases of COVID-19. The dataset comprised deeply sampled blood TCRbeta repertoires from subjects exposed to, actively infected with, or recovered from COVID-19. The repertoires were released in a freely available public database meant as a resource for research on the immune response to SARS-CoV-2. The sample metadata nearly always contained a de-identified subject ID, COVID-19 status, age in years and sex. HLA class I and class II types, where available, came from metadata supplied by the sample provider rather than from assay-based typing. The material from the prospective study consisted of cDNA or gDNA derived from T cells, B-cell-depleted T cells, or PBMCs. The samples were drawn from the first 160 participants of the ongoing ImmuneRACE study and from under 1,500 subjects provided by 6 global collaborators. What the study reported, not specific to this receptor: The amount of clinical and demographic metadata varied by source and participant and was provided uncurated.

Participants in the prospective study were aged about 18 to 95 years, lived in under 30 United States geographic areas, and enrolled through a virtual design. Cohort assignment in the prospective study relied on participant-reported clinical history from a screening survey and a study questionnaire. ImmuneRACE Cohort 3 recovered participants were defined by two consecutive negative NP/OP PCR tests, healthcare professional clearance, or symptom resolution. Each participant in the prospective study had whole blood, serum and a nasopharyngeal or oropharyngeal swab collected by mobile phlebotomists. Prospective study participants could optionally give additional blood draws and questionnaires over an approximately two-month period. Prospective study blood samples were shipped either frozen or at room temperature before DNA extraction. Concerning this clone itself: Its antigen remains unidentified. No base-level quality is on record; no much larger clone is a single base apart.

TCRbeta CDR3 regions were amplified from genomic DNA using the immunoSEQ Assay, a bias-controlled multiplex PCR. Per the original workflow: The number of nucleated cells in each sample was estimated by amplification of reference gene primers within the assay. Sequence reads were collapsed and filtered to measure the absolute abundance of every unique TCRbeta CDR3 rearrangement. Productive Simpson clonality was computed per sample as the square root of Simpson's diversity index over productive rearrangements. Not all clones reach the TCRdb copy of this immuneACCESS table, which keeps in-frame sequences only. Checked studies attribute under half of the gap to unresolved V genes and leave the rest unexplained. From that table come the V and J calls and clone size; the DNA was used to work out D and trimming. This sample lists about 220,000 clones; 88% were detected once. Roughly 2.6% of the sample rests with the top ten.

As encoded in the germline V gene, CDR1 is MGHRA while CDR2 is YSYEKL. Including the terminal cysteine and phenylalanine, the CDR3 comprises 11 residues. The only DNA kept is the CDR3, 33 bases in frame from the first base. V was cut back by 2 bases and J by 10 bases, leaving a gap of 8 bases between them. The sequencing input was PBMCs or T cells enriched from blood (not recorded which). The chain joins TRBV4-1 to TRBJ1-1, with no D gene named confidently. The clonotype comes from a woman in her 30s who had recovered from COVID-19. CDR3 reads: CASSQSGLAFF. Read as DNA, the sequence is TGCGCCAGCAGCCAATCTGGGCTAGCTTTCTTT.